These 10 T cell receptor beta chains were all obtained from the same sample, sequenced in a study of cytomegalovirus exposure and HLA in healthy donors. PCR employed 60 Vbeta and 13 Jbeta primers. The protocol was immunoSEQ multiplex PCR, while the TCRdb copy is restricted to in-frame clones and leaves out a portion. This table holds some 140,000 clones, over 75% found once. Sequencing input: PBMCs. The receptors shown here come from a woman aged 50 to 60 in good health and CMV-seropositive.

V is TRBV6-5 and J is TRBJ2-5; TRBD1 is a possible D gene (5 bases). The CDR3 is made up of 14 amino acids. Trimming removed 7 bases at V and 2 bases at J, with 14 bases between. Germline assignment: CDR1 MNHEY and CDR2 SVGAGI. CDR3 amino acids: CASKIATVQETQYF. The CDR3 DNA sequence: TGTGCCAGCAAAATCGCGACAGTACAAGAGACCCAGTACTTC.

The rearrangement links TRBV30 to TRBJ2-5, with 7 bases identical to TRBD2. This CDR3 spans 15 amino acids. Germline CDR1 GTSNPN, CDR2 SVGIG (reference sequence). The junction had 6 bases not matched to a gene; V was cut back by 0 bases and J by 2 bases. DNA of the CDR3: TGTGCCTGGAGTGTGGGGGGGGGTCGTCAAGAGACCCAGTACTTC. As protein: CAWSVGGGRQETQYF.

V gene TRBV7-9 combines with J gene TRBJ1-5, with D hard to call. From germline, CDR1 is SEHNR and CDR2 FQNEAQ (reference sequence). V dropped 2 bases and J dropped 5 bases, with 7 bases sitting between them. The CDR3 runs to 13 residues. CDR3 coding DNA: TGTGCCAGCAGCTTAACAGATTATCAGCCCCAGCATTTT. It is translated as CASSLTDYQPQHF. Supplemented by reference TRBV7-9 and TRBJ1-5, the full variable domain reads DTGVSQNPRHKITKRGQNVTFRCDPISEHNRLYWYRQTLGQGPEFLTYFQNEAQLEKSRLLSDRFSAERPKGSFSTLEIQRTEQGDSAMYLCASSLTDYQPQHFGDGTRLSIL.

V is TRBV10-3 and J is TRBJ1-2, with D tentatively TRBD1 (6 bases). The ends were cut back, 3 bases at V and 8 bases at J, with 28 bases in the middle. CDR3 length equals 18 residues. Germline V gene data show CDR1 as ENHRY and CDR2 as SYGVKD. The CDR3 DNA follows: TGTGCCATCAGTGATAGGGGGGGTGCACACAGGGAGGTTTGGGGCTACACCTTC. Protein product: CAISDRGGAHREVWGYTF.

The chain employs TRBV12-5 and TRBJ1-5, with TRBD1 matching over 9 bases. Unmatched junction bases numbered 6, after V lost 1 base and J lost 5 bases. The CDR3 has 16 amino acids. CDR1 LGHNT and CDR2 FRNRAP come from the germline V gene. As DNA, the CDR3 is TGTGCTAGTGGTTTGGGGCGGACAGGGGTGGATCAGCCCCAGCATTTT. Residues: CASGLGRTGVDQPQHF.

The rearrangement links TRBV7-9 to TRBJ2-3; 9 bases map to TRBD1. The V segment lost 1 base and the J segment 3 bases; nucleotides outside the gene matches: 2. CDR1 SEHNR and CDR2 FQNEAQ come from the germline V gene (reference sequence). There are 15 residues in the CDR3. The CDR3 nucleotides are TGTGCCAGCAGCTTAGGGGACAGGGATACAGATACGCAGTATTTT. It yields the protein CASSLGDRDTDTQYF.

The chain has TRBV9 and TRBJ2-1; 7 bases agree with TRBD2. Germline CDR1 reads SGDLS; CDR2 reads YYNGEE. This CDR3 region has 14 residues. Trimming at V came to 2 bases and at J to 12 bases, leaving 11 bases not matched to a gene. CDR3 coding DNA: TGTGCCAGCAGCGTGGGAGGGGACGCCCGCGTGCAGTTCTTC. Its protein product is CASSVGGDARVQFF.

This clone was picked up a small number of times. The rearrangement uses TRBV5-1 and TRBJ1-2, with D unresolved. Between the trimmed V and J ends, which lost 1 base and 8 bases, there was a span of 15 bases. Germline V gene sequence: CDR1 SGHRS, CDR2 YFSETQ. The CDR3 is 14 residues long. CDR3 nucleotides: TGCGCCAGCAGCTTGCACTGGTCCGGAGACGGCTACACCTTC. This sequence encodes CASSLHWSGDGYTF.

This chain uses TRBV7-9 with TRBJ2-1; 9 bases align to TRBD1. This CDR3 region has 17 residues. J was trimmed by 1 base and V by 5 bases; bases with no gene match: 9. Germline loops: CDR1 SEHNR, CDR2 FQNEAQ (reference sequence). The chain's CDR3 is CASSPATGGGSYNEQFF. The CDR3 nucleotides read TGTGCCAGCAGCCCGGCGACAGGGGGGGGTTCCTACAATGAGCAGTTCTTC.

The V gene is TRBV6-1, the J gene TRBJ1-1; D unclear. V lost 5 bases to trimming and J lost 2 bases, with 9 bases between them. The CDR3 loop spans 13 amino acids. Germline V gives CDR1 MNHNS, CDR2 SASEGT. CDR3 amino acids: CASSFQENTEAFF. CDR3 nucleotide sequence: TGTGCCAGCAGTTTCCAGGAAAACACTGAAGCTTTCTTT.